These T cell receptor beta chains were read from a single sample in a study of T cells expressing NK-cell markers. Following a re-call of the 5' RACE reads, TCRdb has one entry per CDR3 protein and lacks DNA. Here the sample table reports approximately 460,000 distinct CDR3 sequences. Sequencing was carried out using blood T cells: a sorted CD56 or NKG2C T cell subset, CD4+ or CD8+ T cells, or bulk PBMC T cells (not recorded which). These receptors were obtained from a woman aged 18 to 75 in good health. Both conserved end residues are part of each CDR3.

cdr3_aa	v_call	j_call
CATSRGTTSGGIGNEQFF	TRBV15	TRBJ2-1
CASSPRAQGAYNEQFF	TRBV18	TRBJ2-1
CAGRGEGETQYF	TRBV25-1	TRBJ2-5
CSVEGADWRYQETQYF	TRBV29-1	TRBJ2-5
CASSFYGGGYTF	TRBV7-9	TRBJ1-2
CASSVDGQLTEAFF	TRBV9	TRBJ1-1
CASSSDTVGIPYGYTF	TRBV6-5	TRBJ1-2
CASSPWGASGIETQYF	TRBV5-4	TRBJ2-5
CASVLAESYEQYF	TRBV21-1	TRBJ2-7
CASSLDSRETQYF	TRBV12-3/TRBV12-4	TRBJ2-5
CASSPPALAGGYNEQFF	TRBV7-3	TRBJ2-1
CASSWAHKLPGDTQYF	TRBV6-5	TRBJ2-3
CASSLVTGQTYTDTQYF	TRBV5-6	TRBJ2-3
CASSLIGTKGNEQFF	TRBV7-9	TRBJ2-1
CASSLGAGTGDGYTF	TRBV5-4	TRBJ1-2
CASMEARMGDTQYF	TRBV12-3/TRBV12-4	TRBJ2-3
CSADTSVSSCNEQFF	TRBV20-1	TRBJ2-1
CASSLFPGGSFNEQFF	TRBV27	TRBJ2-1
CASSSGTYLEAFF	TRBV7-9	TRBJ1-1
CATSRASSNQPQHF	TRBV15	TRBJ1-5
CASSLDRGGARDTQYF	TRBV7-2	TRBJ2-3
CASSPQTSGDYEQYF	TRBV19	TRBJ2-7
CASVSGGRNQPQHF	TRBV12-3/TRBV12-4	TRBJ1-5
CASSVGSTREGFYEQYF	TRBV9	TRBJ2-7
CASSETGTFHTDTQYF	TRBV11-2	TRBJ2-3